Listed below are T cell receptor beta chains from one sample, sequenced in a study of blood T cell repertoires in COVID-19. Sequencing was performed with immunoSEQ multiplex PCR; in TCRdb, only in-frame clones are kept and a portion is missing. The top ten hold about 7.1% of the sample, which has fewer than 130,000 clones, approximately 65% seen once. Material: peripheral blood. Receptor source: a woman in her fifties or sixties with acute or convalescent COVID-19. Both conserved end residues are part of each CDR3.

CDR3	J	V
CASTNFKQGGNSPLHF	TRBJ1-6	TRBV5-4
CASSSLAGAYNEQFF	TRBJ2-1	TRBV7-2
CASSFTGSSGANVLTF	TRBJ2-6	TRBV5-1
CASSRPGGELFF	TRBJ2-2	TRBV5-4
CASSTRQGDYEQYF	TRBJ2-7	TRBV27
CASSSELPGELFF	TRBJ2-2	TRBV12-3/TRBV12-4
CASSNVGGANEKLFF	TRBJ1-4	TRBV6-6
CASSQVGGASNQPQHF	TRBJ1-5	TRBV4-1
CASSSGTSGGLETQYF	TRBJ2-5	TRBV6-2/TRBV6-3
CASSPGFPDTQYF	TRBJ2-3	TRBV12-3/TRBV12-4
CASSSPQGAGYNSPLHF	TRBJ1-6	TRBV28
CASSHSRAENTEAFF	TRBJ1-1	TRBV4-2
CATSRDLRGATYGYTF	TRBJ1-2	TRBV15
CASSQPDRNTEAFF	TRBJ1-1	TRBV4-2
CASSYSNYGYTF	TRBJ1-2	TRBV6-2/TRBV6-3
CSVAKGLGETQYF	TRBJ2-5	TRBV29-1
CASSPPDGGYEQYF	TRBJ2-7	TRBV18
CASSPLAGVTSEQYF	TRBJ2-7	TRBV4-2
CAWSTPARQLQPQHF	TRBJ1-5	TRBV30
CASSDEGEYEQYF	TRBJ2-7	TRBV25-1